This T cell receptor beta chain was documented in a study of regulatory T cells in long-lasting Graves disease. Whole-study findings and limits: Patients whose Graves' disease persisted exhibited lower TCR diversity than those newly diagnosed. New patients shared about a thousand public clonotypes, fewer than the roughly 2,600 shared by persistent patients.

In building TCR beta libraries, iRepertoire HTBI primers were used together with Arm-PCR of CDR3 regions. TCRdb fed the multiplex PCR reads into MiXCR, producing one record per CDR3 protein. The repertoire holds some 460,000 distinct CDR3 sequences, with 15% to 20% as singletons. This clonotype has a count of ten or more. No antigen is known for it. This sample's time point: newly diagnosed GD, antithyroid drugs for less than 3 months. Generation of the TCR library employed RNA extracted from PBMCs. Per the germline V gene, CDR1 is MNHNS and CDR2 is SASEGT. J was trimmed by 5 bases and V by 7 bases; bases with no gene match: 15. The CDR3 spans 18 residues. The same data also went into a second study, on T cells in Graves' hyperthyroidism and ophthalmopathy.

The input for sequencing was peripheral blood mononuclear cells (PBMCs), taken at new diagnosis, from a patient treated with antithyroid drugs. The chain uses TRBV6-1 and TRBJ2-2, with 11 bases that match TRBD2. This sequence was found in a man aged 35-49 years with Graves disease. CDR3 in amino acids: CASTKTSLAGGGTGELFF. The CDR3 bases are TGTGCCAGCACCAAGACTTCCCTAGCGGGAGGAGGGACCGGGGAGCTGTTTTTT.